The present T cell receptor (beta chain) was sequenced within a study of T cells in localized non-small cell lung cancer. Sequencing was performed with immunoSEQ multiplex PCR; in TCRdb, only in-frame clones are kept and a portion is missing. The sample lists about 72,000 clones, approximately 85% occurring once. Germline CDR1 is SNHLY and CDR2 is FYNNEI. There are 13 residues in the CDR3. The V and J ends lost 4 bases and 7 bases respectively, with 11 bases between them. Sequences were derived from peripheral blood, sampled before any cancer treatment. V gene TRBV2 combines with J gene TRBJ1-5; no clear D gene. This TCR derives from a female donor older than 55 with stage I lung adenocarcinoma. The CDR3 region has the DNA TGTGCCAGCAGTGGAACGGGGAGGCAGCCCCAGCATTTT. It codes for CASSGTGRQPQHF.